This T cell receptor beta chain was found in a study of blood T cells in healthy people across ages (dated by TCRdb to the mid-2010s). Regarding the complete study: In model experiments, roughly one uniquely barcoded TCR beta cDNA molecule per two T cells was captured by template switching. Using deep sequencing normalized with unique cDNA molecular identifiers, the study measured how TCR beta repertoire diversity changes with age. The donors were split into four age groups: young (average around 17 years), middle-aged (around 40), aged (roughly 65) and long-lived (roughly 86). To avoid experimental bias, donors of different ages were distributed randomly across sequencing lanes. Two additional independent replicas of 1 million unique cDNA reads from the same blood draw were analyzed for two donors (one aged 18 to 30 and one aged 80 or older).

General study outcomes and caveats: As age increased, observed TCR beta diversity per million T cells dropped in a roughly linear way, and a significant reduction was already evident by age 40. Compared with the aged group, the long-lived group had more naive CD4+ T cells, fewer expanded clones and increased TCR diversity, a pattern suggesting age selection. Observed TCR beta diversity correlated strongly with the percentage of naive T cells measured by flow cytometry. Because donor CMV infection status was unknown, age-related changes in expanded clonotypes were potentially confounded. Because profiling used bulk unsorted PBMCs, naive and antigen-experienced compartments could not be compared conclusively. Estimates of total diversity based on one million sequenced T cells were considered lower bounds and underestimates.

Receptor amplification or capture employed 5' RACE. For sequencing, an Illumina HiSeq 2500 was employed. A second roughly 6 to 12 cycle PCR used a sample-barcoded 5' primer and a J-beta primer mix. A unique molecular identifier was introduced onto each TCR beta cDNA molecule by a template-switch 5' adaptor carrying 12 random nucleotides. Each sample yielded at least 3 million CDR3-containing paired-end reads. First-strand cDNA was synthesized from all RNA with the Mint cDNA synthesis kit, primed by a TRBC-specific oligonucleotide. Following uracil-DNA glycosylase treatment, all cDNA underwent a first 18-cycle PCR with the universal primers M1SS and BC2_uni_R. Turning to the authors' computational methods: Each sample was normalized by randomly selecting 1 million high-quality reads, each carrying a distinct molecular identifier. Instead of being binned into consensus sequences, reads that shared molecular identifiers were thrown out. MiTCR, set to a Q25 quality threshold and the strictest error-elimination algorithm, was used for CDR3 identification, clonotype clustering and error correction. A nonparametric unseen species model with Euler transformation was used to estimate lower-bound total TCR beta diversity. TCRdb trimmed public reads at Q25 via fastp, called clones via MiXCR and kept in-frame beta chains. One record per CDR3 amino acid sequence lists the most common genes and DNA. V and J calls and clone size were set by TCRdb, not the authors. This sample comprises 870,000 or so distinct CDR3 sequences, 29% of them detected only once. 15% to 20% of the sample goes to the ten largest clones.

Systemically healthy Caucasian individuals from Russia, 39 in total and aged roughly 6 to 95 years, were included as donors. Ten milliliters of peripheral blood were drawn from each donor into EDTA-treated Vacutainer tubes. PBMCs were isolated by Ficoll-Paque density-gradient centrifugation, with at least 7 million obtained per sample. Trizol reagent was used to extract total RNA from PBMCs, with at least 5.5 micrograms per sample. For every donor, an aliquot of PBMCs went through flow cytometry to measure the percentages of naive CD45RAhigh/CD27high T cells. This clonotype appeared many times. Its antigen has not been determined. Base qualities were left out, and no much larger clone turns up one base away. V lost 4 bases and J lost 0 bases; the stretch between them is 22 bases long. There are 18 amino acids in the CDR3, from cysteine to phenylalanine inclusive. Solely the CDR3 DNA is kept, with 54 bases framed from the first base. The germline V gene supplies CDR1 SGHDT and CDR2 YYEEEE.

The rearranged chain carries TRBV5-6 and TRBJ1-2; no confident D gene assignment can be made. Sequenced material: blood. The TCR sequence derives from a woman aged 80 or over in good health. The CDR3 here reads CASSQDLARGSSNYGYTF. The sequence in DNA is TGTGCCAGCAGCCAGGACCTGGCGCGGGGATCTTCTAACTATGGCTACACCTTC.